The 13 T cell receptor beta chains below were found in one sample sequenced in a study of shared clonotypes between healthy human individuals (TCRdb year 2020). The library was produced with the immunoSEQ multiplex PCR assay. Entries here come from immuneACCESS through TCRdb and include only in-frame sequences with V and J called. Some clones fail to appear in such tables; in the studies checked, an unresolved V gene covers under half of the shortfall, and the cause of the remainder is unknown. In all, the sample holds approximately 1.1 million clones, and 75% to 80% of those were seen once. About 0.52% of the sample rests with the top ten. Sequencing was carried out using memory CD4+ T cells from PBMCs. In the paper's terms, the cell subset or site label means: CD45RA-negative fraction. These receptor sequences come from a man aged 18 to 35 in good health. Some clones in this sample may be carry-over from other donors' samples.

This clone was detected many times. The rearrangement links TRBV29-1 to TRBJ2-3, with a weak D call TRBD1 (5 bases). Trimming took off 5 bases at V and 2 bases at J, with 8 bases between the two ends. This CDR3 is 12 amino acids long. Germline V gene sequence: CDR1 SQVTM, CDR2 ANQGSEA. CDR3 bases: TGCAGCGTTCGACAGAACACAGATACGCAGTATTTT. The encoded protein is CSVRQNTDTQYF.

This clone was observed once. The chain employs TRBV4-1 and TRBJ2-2, with D possibly matching TRBD1 (6 bases). V was pared by 4 bases and J by 0 bases, with 9 bases between. CDR1 and CDR2 from the germline V gene are MGHRA and YSYEKL. The CDR3 extends over 15 amino acids. The CDR3 loop is CASSRGQTNTGELFF. The CDR3 coding sequence is TGCGCCAGCAGCCGCGGACAGACGAACACCGGGGAGCTGTTTTTT.

The chain joins TRBV10-3 to TRBJ2-3, with TRBD2 matching 8 bases. The V gene's germline CDR1 is ENHRY and CDR2 SYGVKD. V was clipped by 9 bases and J by 4 bases; unmatched bases: 15. This CDR3 comprises 16 residues. CDR3 DNA sequence: TGTGCCATTGGGGGGGGGAGCGGGAGAATTGCAGATACGCAGTATTTT. Residues: CAIGGGSGRIADTQYF.

The rearrangement links TRBV2 to TRBJ2-1; D gene ambiguous. This CDR3 comprises 11 residues. In germline, CDR1 is SNHLY, CDR2 FYNNEI. With 3 bases removed from V and 10 bases from J, the gap between germline ends came to 7 bases. The CDR3 protein is CASSDSGEQFF. DNA for the CDR3: TGTGCCAGCAGTGATAGTGGGGAGCAGTTCTTC.

The genes are TRBV18 and TRBJ2-1; D might be TRBD1 (6 bases). Germline CDR1 KGHSH, CDR2 LQKENI. Trimming left V 3 bases short and J 4 bases short, with 10 bases between. CDR3 length: 14 residues. DNA of the CDR3: TGTGCCAGCTCACCTCAAACAGGGTACAATGAGCAGTTCTTC. It codes for CASSPQTGYNEQFF.

This clone was found once. The chain links TRBV5-1 to TRBJ2-1; 9 bases are shared with TRBD2. The CDR3 runs to 15 residues. The junction had 5 bases not matched to a gene; V was cut back by 0 bases and J by 7 bases. Germline V gene data show CDR1 as SGHRS and CDR2 as YFSETQ. The CDR3 DNA reads as TGCGCCAGCAGCTTGGCGCGGCGGGAGGGTAATGAGCAGTTCTTC. Protein: CASSLARREGNEQFF. Looking up the rest from reference TRBV5-1 and TRBJ2-1 gives the full variable domain: KAGVTQTPRYLIKTRGQQVTLSCSPISGHRSVSWYQQTPGQGLQFLFEYFSETQRNKGNFPGRFSGRQFSNSRSEMNVSTLELGDSALYLCASSLARREGNEQFFGPGTRLTVL.

This chain joins TRBV7-6 and TRBJ2-6, with 10 bases identical to TRBD1. This CDR3 region has 20 residues. V lost 1 base to trimming and J lost 0 bases; unmatched junction nucleotides: 9. Germline loops: CDR1 SGHVS, CDR2 FNYEAQ. This CDR3 reads CASSLGDRGRTNSGANVLTF. CDR3 nucleotides: TGTGCCAGCAGCTTAGGTGACAGGGGGCGAACCAACTCTGGGGCCAACGTCCTGACTTTC.

V usage is TRBV28 and J usage is TRBJ2-6; D is uncertain. Germline CDR1 MDHEN, CDR2 SYDVKM. The CDR3 totals 15 residues. V was cut by 5 bases and J by 1 base, with 9 bases left in between. The CDR3 loop is CASSAIRSGANVLTF. CDR3 DNA sequence: TGTGCCAGCAGTGCGATTCGTTCTGGGGCCAACGTCCTGACTTTC.

In the case of this clone: The sample holds other DNA sequences that translate to the same CDR3. V usage is TRBV5-1 and J usage is TRBJ1-2, with D possibly being TRBD1 (6 bases). V was cut by 0 bases and J by 5 bases, with 8 bases left in between. This CDR3 comprises 13 residues. The germline V gene encodes CDR1 SGHRS and CDR2 YFSETQ. The CDR3 nucleotides are TGCGCCAGCAGCTTGGGGACAGTATATGGCTACACCTTC. This translates into CASSLGTVYGYTF.

The genes are TRBV7-2 and TRBJ1-2; TRBD1 might be the D (5 bases). CDR1 and CDR2 from the germline V gene are SGHTA and FQGNSA. Trimming removed 5 bases from V and 2 bases from J, with 12 bases in between. The CDR3 length is 14 residues. The CDR3 sequence is CASSIYGTNYGYTF. The CDR3 DNA reads as TGTGCCAGCAGCATTTACGGGACGAACTATGGCTACACCTTC.

CDR3: CASSPSTVRWGETQYF. Written as DNA, the CDR3 is TGTGCCAGCTCACCGAGTACAGTCCGATGGGGAGAGACCCAGTACTTC. The chain joins TRBV18 to TRBJ2-5; D gene unclear. The V gene's germline CDR1 is KGHSH and CDR2 LQKENI. Trimming left V 3 bases short and J 4 bases short, with 18 bases between. There are 16 residues in the CDR3.

V is TRBV2 and J is TRBJ2-1; 11 nucleotides line up with TRBD1. The CDR3 is 15 residues long. CDR1 and CDR2 from the germline V gene are SNHLY and FYNNEI. V dropped 8 bases and J dropped 6; count of bases not matched to a gene: 9. The CDR3 is CASLQDRGQGNEQFF. The CDR3 DNA is TGTGCCAGCCTCCAGGACAGGGGGCAAGGCAATGAGCAGTTCTTC.

This chain uses TRBV30 with TRBJ2-7; no reliable D call. V shed 4 bases and J shed 2 bases, with 15 bases lying between them. The CDR3 spans 14 residues. The germline gives CDR1 GTSNPN, CDR2 SVGIG (reference sequence). CDR3 coding DNA: TGTGCCTGGACTGGTCGCGGCGTCCCCTACGAGCAGTACTTC. It translates to CAWTGRGVPYEQYF.